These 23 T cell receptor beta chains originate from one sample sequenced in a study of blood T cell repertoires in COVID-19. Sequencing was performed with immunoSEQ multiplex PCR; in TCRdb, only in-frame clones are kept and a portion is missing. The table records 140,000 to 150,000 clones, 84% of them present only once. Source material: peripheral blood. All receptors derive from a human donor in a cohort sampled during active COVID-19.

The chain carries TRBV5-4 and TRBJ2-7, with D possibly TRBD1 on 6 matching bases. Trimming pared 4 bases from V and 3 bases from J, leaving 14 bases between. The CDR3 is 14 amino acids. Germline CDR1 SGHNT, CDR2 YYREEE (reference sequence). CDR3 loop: CASSPRTDYYEQYF. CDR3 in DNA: TGTGCCAGCAGCCCCCGGACAGATTACTACGAGCAGTACTTC.

Here the CDR3 reads CASSAGTSGGLTIEQFF. The CDR3 coding sequence is TGTGCCAGTAGCGCCGGGACTAGCGGGGGGCTTACAATTGAGCAGTTCTTC. The V call is TRBV7-9, the J call TRBJ2-1; 15 nucleotides match TRBD2. CDR1 is SEHNR, CDR2 FQNEAQ, per germline (reference sequence). The ends lost 9 bases at V and 9 bases at J; junction bases unmatched: 15. CDR3 length: 17 amino acids. The full variable domain, with the rest looked up from reference TRBV7-9 and TRBJ2-1, is DTGVSQNPRHKITKRGQNVTFRCDPISEHNRLYWYRQTLGQGPEFLTYFQNEAQLEKSRLLSDRFSAERPKGSFSTLEIQRTEQGDSAMYLCASSAGTSGGLTIEQFFGPGTRLTVL.

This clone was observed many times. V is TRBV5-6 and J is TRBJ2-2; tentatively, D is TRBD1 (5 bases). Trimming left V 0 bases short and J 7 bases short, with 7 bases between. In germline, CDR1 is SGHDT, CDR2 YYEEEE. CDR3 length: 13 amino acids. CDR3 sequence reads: CASSLAGFGELFF. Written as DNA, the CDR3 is TGTGCCAGCAGCTTGGCAGGGTTCGGGGAGCTGTTTTTT.

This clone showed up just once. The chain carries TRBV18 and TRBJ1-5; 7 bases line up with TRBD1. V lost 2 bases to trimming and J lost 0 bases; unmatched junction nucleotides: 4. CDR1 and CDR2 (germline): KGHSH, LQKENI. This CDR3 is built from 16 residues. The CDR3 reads CASSPKGTDSNQPQHF. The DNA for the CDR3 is TGTGCCAGCTCACCAAAGGGGACAGATAGCAATCAGCCCCAGCATTTT.

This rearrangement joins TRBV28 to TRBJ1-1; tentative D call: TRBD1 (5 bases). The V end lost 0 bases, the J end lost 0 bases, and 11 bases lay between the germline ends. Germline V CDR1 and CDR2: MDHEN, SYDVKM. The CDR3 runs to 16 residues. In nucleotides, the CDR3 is TGTGCCAGCAGTTTATGGGCAGGGCCCATGAACACTGAAGCTTTCTTT. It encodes CASSLWAGPMNTEAFF.

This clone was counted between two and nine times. DNA of the CDR3: TGTGCCAGCAGCCAGGCTGGCCCGACTAACTATGGCTACACCTTC. This translates into CASSQAGPTNYGYTF. V usage is TRBV4-2 and J usage is TRBJ1-2; D gene unclear. CDR1 and CDR2 from the germline V gene are LGHNA and YNFKEQ. The CDR3 length is 15 residues. The germline V and J ends were trimmed by 3 bases and 0 bases, with 11 bases remaining between them.

The CDR3 sequence: CASSPSRGRVLPNYGYTF. The CDR3 DNA reads TGTGCCAGCAGCCCCTCAAGGGGGCGAGTCCTCCCTAACTATGGCTACACCTTC. The V call is TRBV28, the J call TRBJ1-2; the match to TRBD1 covers 7 bases. CDR1 and CDR2 from the germline V gene are MDHEN and SYDVKM. This CDR3 region has 18 residues. V shed 6 bases, J shed 0 bases, and the junction held 16 bases outside the gene matches.

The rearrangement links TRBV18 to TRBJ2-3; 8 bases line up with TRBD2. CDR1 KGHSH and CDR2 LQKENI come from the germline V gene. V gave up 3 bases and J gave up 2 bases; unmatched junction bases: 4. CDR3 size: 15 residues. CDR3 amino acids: CASSPPGGATDTQYF. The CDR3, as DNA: TGTGCCAGCTCACCCCCGGGGGGGGCCACAGATACGCAGTATTTT.

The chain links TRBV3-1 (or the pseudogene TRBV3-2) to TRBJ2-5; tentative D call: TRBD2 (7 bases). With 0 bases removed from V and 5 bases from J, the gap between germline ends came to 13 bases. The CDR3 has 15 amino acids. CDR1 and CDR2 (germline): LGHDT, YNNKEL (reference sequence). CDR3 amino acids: CASSQETGGWETQYF. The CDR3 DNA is TGTGCCAGCAGCCAAGAGACGGGGGGCTGGGAGACCCAGTACTTC.

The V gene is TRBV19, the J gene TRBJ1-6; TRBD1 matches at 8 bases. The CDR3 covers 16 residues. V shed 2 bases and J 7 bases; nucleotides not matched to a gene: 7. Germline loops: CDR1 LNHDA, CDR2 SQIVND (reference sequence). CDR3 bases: TGTGCCAGTAGTATAACAGGGGGGGTAAAGAATTCACCCCTCCACTTT. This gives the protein CASSITGGVKNSPLHF. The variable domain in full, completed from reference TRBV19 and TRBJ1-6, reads DGGITQSPKYLFRKEGQNVTLSCEQNLNHDAMYWYRQDPGQGLRLIYYSQIVNDFQKGDIAEGYSVSREKKESFPLTVTSAQKNPTAFYLCASSITGGVKNSPLHFGNGTRLTVT.

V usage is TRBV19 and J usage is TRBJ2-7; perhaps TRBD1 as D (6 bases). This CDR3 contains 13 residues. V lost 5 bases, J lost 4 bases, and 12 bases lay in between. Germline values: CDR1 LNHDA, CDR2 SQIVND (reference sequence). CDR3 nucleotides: TGTGCCAGTAGTGCAGGGACAAGATACGAGCAGTACTTC. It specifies CASSAGTRYEQYF.

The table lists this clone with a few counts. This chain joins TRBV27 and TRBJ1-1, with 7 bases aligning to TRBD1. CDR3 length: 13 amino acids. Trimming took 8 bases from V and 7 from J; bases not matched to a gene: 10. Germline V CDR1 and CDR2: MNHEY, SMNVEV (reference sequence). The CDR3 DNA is TGTGCCAGCCGTCTTAAGGGACAGAGTGAAGCTTTCTTT. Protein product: CASRLKGQSEAFF.

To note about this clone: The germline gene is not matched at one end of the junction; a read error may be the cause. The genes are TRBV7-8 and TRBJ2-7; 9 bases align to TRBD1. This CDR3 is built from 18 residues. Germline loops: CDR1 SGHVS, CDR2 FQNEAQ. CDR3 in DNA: TGTGCCAGCAGCTTAGGGTCGGGTCTCGGGACAGGGTCCTACAAGCAGTACTTC. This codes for CASSLGSGLGTGSYKQYF.

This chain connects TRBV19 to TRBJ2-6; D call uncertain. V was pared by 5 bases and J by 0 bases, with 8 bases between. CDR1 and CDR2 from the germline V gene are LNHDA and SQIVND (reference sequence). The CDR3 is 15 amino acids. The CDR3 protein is CASSEVLSGANVLTF. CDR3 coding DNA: TGTGCCAGTAGTGAGGTTCTCTCTGGGGCCAACGTCCTGACTTTC.

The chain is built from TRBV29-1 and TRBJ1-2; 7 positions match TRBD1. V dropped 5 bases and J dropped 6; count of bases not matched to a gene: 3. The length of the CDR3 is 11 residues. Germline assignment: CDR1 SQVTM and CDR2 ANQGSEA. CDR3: CSVWDSNGYTF. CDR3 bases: TGCAGCGTTTGGGACAGTAATGGCTACACCTTC.

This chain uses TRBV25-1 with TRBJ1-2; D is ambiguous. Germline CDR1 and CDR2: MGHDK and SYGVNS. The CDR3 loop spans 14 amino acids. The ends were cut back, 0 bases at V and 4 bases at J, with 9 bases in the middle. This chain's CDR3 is CASSEYGTIYGYTF. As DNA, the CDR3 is TGTGCCAGCAGTGAATATGGCACTATCTATGGCTACACCTTC.

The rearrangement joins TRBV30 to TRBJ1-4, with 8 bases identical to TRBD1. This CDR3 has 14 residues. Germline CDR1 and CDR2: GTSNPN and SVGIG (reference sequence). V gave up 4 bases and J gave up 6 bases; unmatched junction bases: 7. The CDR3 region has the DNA TGTGCCTGGAAGATGGACAGGGTTGATGAAAAACTGTTTTTT. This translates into CAWKMDRVDEKLFF.

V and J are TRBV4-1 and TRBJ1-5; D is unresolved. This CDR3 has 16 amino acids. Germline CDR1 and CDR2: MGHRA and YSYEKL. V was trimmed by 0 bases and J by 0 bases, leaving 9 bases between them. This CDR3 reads CASSQDGSYSNQPQHF. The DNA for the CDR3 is TGCGCCAGCAGCCAAGATGGGAGCTATAGCAATCAGCCCCAGCATTTT.

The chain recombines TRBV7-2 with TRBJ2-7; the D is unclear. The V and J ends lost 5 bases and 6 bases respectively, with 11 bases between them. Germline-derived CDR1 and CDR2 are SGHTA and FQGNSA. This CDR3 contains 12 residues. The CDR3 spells CASSLWAGEQYF. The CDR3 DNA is TGTGCCAGCAGCCTCTGGGCTGGCGAGCAGTACTTC.

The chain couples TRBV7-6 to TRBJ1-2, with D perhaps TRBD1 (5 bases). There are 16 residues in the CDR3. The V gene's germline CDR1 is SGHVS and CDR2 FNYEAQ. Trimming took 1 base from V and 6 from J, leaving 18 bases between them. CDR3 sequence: CASSLGTATGGHGYTF. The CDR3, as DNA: TGTGCCAGCAGCTTAGGTACGGCAACAGGTGGCCATGGCTACACCTTC.

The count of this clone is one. Written as DNA, the CDR3 is TGTGCCAGCAGTCCCCAGGATCGTTATTCCCCGACAGCTTTCTTT. This translates into CASSPQDRYSPTAFF. The genes are TRBV28 and TRBJ1-1; D is unclear. Germline CDR1 is MDHEN and CDR2 is SYDVKM. Trimming took 5 bases from V and 10 from J, leaving 23 bases between them. The CDR3 runs to 15 residues.

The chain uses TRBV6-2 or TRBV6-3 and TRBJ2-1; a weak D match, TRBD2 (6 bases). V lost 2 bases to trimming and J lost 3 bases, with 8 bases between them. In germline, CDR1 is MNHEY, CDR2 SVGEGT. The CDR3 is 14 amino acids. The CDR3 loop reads CASSYAGSYNEQFF. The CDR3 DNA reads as TGTGCCAGCAGTTACGCCGGGAGCTACAATGAGCAGTTCTTC.

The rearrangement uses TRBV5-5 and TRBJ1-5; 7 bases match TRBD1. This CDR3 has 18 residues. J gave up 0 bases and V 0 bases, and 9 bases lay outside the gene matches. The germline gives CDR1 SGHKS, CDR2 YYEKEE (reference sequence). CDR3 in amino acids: CASSLGPWTGSSNQPQHF. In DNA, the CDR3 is TGTGCCAGCAGCTTGGGGCCATGGACAGGCTCTAGCAATCAGCCCCAGCATTTT.